This passage covers 26 T cell receptor beta chains from one sample sequenced in a study of blood T cell repertoires in COVID-19. Profiling relied on immunoSEQ multiplex PCR, and the TCRdb table lists in-frame clones only, not all of them. Among about 440,000 clones listed, roughly 89% were seen once. The sequenced material came from peripheral blood. Source of these receptors: a woman aged 25 to 39 with acute or convalescent COVID-19.

CDR3 nucleotide sequence: TGTGCCAGCAGCAGTACCCCGGTGATGACAGATACGCAGTATTTT. Residues: CASSSTPVMTDTQYF. The chain joins TRBV5-4 to TRBJ2-3; no firm D call. Trimming stripped 4 bases from V and 3 bases from J, with 15 bases between. The CDR3 covers 15 residues. CDR1 is SGHNT and CDR2 is YYREEE in the germline V gene (reference sequence).

The V gene is TRBV5-1, the J gene TRBJ1-2, with a weak D call TRBD1 (5 bases). CDR3 length equals 11 residues. Germline V gives CDR1 SGHRS, CDR2 YFSETQ. Deletions cut 6 bases from V and 8 bases from J, with 11 bases between. CDR3 protein: CASMGGAGYTF. Here the CDR3 DNA reads TGCGCCAGCATGGGAGGGGCCGGCTACACCTTC.

The gene calls are TRBV18 and TRBJ1-2, with TRBD1 matching 8 bases. CDR1 and CDR2 from the germline V gene are KGHSH and LQKENI. V trimming: 3 bases; J trimming: 8 bases; junction bases outside the gene matches: 11. This CDR3 has 15 amino acids. CDR3 protein: CASSPTPGQGKGYTF. The CDR3 DNA sequence: TGTGCCAGCTCACCCACCCCCGGACAGGGCAAAGGCTACACCTTC. The variable domain in full, with the rest retrieved from reference TRBV18 and TRBJ1-2, is NAGVMQNPRHLVRRRGQEARLRCSPMKGHSHVYWYRQLPEEGLKFMVYLQKENIIDESGMPKERFSAEFPKEGPSILRIQQVVRGDSAAYFCASSPTPGQGKGYTFGSGTRLTVV.

The chain links TRBV4-1 to TRBJ2-7; tentative D call: TRBD1 (5 bases). The germline V gene has CDR1 MGHRA and CDR2 YSYEKL. V lost 2 bases and J 0 bases, leaving 14 bases between the germline ends. The CDR3 has 16 residues. The CDR3 reads CASSQIVTESSYEQYF. The CDR3, as DNA: TGCGCCAGCAGCCAAATCGTGACAGAGAGCTCCTACGAGCAGTACTTC.

CDR3 residues: CASTPLTGGEDGYTF. The CDR3, as DNA: TGTGCCAGCACTCCTTTGACGGGCGGGGAGGATGGCTACACCTTC. This chain joins TRBV27 and TRBJ1-2; no reliable D call. Germline CDR1 reads MNHEY; CDR2 reads SMNVEV (reference sequence). V dropped 7 bases and J dropped 6 bases, with 21 bases sitting between them. CDR3 length: 15 amino acids.

The chain recombines TRBV6-5 with TRBJ1-4; tentative D call: TRBD1 (6 bases). In germline, CDR1 is MNHEY, CDR2 SVGAGI. The CDR3 length is 13 residues. V shed 6 bases and J shed 6 bases, with 11 bases lying between them. CDR3 in DNA: TGTGCCAGCAGGAACCACAGGGATGAAAAACTGTTTTTT. It encodes CASRNHRDEKLFF.

The chain is built from TRBV7-2 and TRBJ2-1, with TRBD2 identical over 10 bases. Per germline, CDR1 SGHTA and CDR2 FQGNSA. Trimming at V came to 0 bases and at J to 3 bases, leaving 5 bases not matched to a gene. CDR3 length: 17 residues. The CDR3 DNA reads TGTGCCAGCAGCTTAGCGAGCGGGGGGGCCCTCTACAATGAGCAGTTCTTC. Protein: CASSLASGGALYNEQFF. The full variable domain, completed using reference TRBV7-2 and TRBJ2-1, is GAGVSQSPSNKVTEKGKDVELRCDPISGHTALYWYRQSLGQGLEFLIYFQGNSAPDKSGLPSDRFSAERTGGSVSTLTIQRTQQEDSAVYLCASSLASGGALYNEQFFGPGTRLTVL.

The chain recombines TRBV10-2 with TRBJ2-5, with D unresolved. CDR3 length: 14 residues. Deletions cut 0 bases from V and 4 bases from J, with 9 bases between. CDR1 is WSHSY, CDR2 SAAADI, per germline. The DNA of the CDR3 is TGCGCCAGCAGTGAGTCTAGCCTCGGAGAGACCCAGTACTTC. Encoded protein: CASSESSLGETQYF.

The chain is built from TRBV30 and TRBJ1-3, with D maybe TRBD1 (6 bases). Trimming left V 4 bases short and J 5 bases short, with 9 bases between. CDR1 GTSNPN and CDR2 SVGIG come from the germline V gene (reference sequence). CDR3 length equals 12 residues. For the CDR3, the DNA is TGTGCCTGGAAGGGGGAGAGAAACACCATATATTTT. Amino acids: CAWKGERNTIYF. Variable domain in full (rest from reference TRBV30 and TRBJ1-3): SQTIHQWPATLVQPVGSPLSLECTVEGTSNPNLYWYRQAAGRGLQLLFYSVGIGQISSEVPQNLSASRPQDRQFILSSKKLLLSDSGFYLCAWKGERNTIYFGEGSWLTVV.

The V call is TRBV10-3, the J call TRBJ2-7, with TRBD1 as a possible D gene (7 bases). Trimming removed 4 bases from V and 0 bases from J, with 19 bases in between. This CDR3 region has 17 residues. Per the germline V gene, CDR1 is ENHRY and CDR2 is SYGVKD. The CDR3 sequence: CAISGSGGTQSSYEQYF. The CDR3 DNA reads as TGTGCCATCAGTGGCTCAGGGGGGACCCAGAGCTCCTACGAGCAGTACTTC.

The chain has TRBV29-1 and TRBJ1-4; TRBD1 is a possible D gene (6 bases). Germline CDR1 reads SQVTM; CDR2 reads ANQGSEA. Trimming took off 6 bases at V and 6 bases at J, with 11 bases between the two ends. CDR3 size: 12 residues. The DNA for the CDR3 is TGCAGCGTACAGGGTGGAGATGAAAAACTGTTTTTT. Translating gives CSVQGGDEKLFF.

In its sample, this clone ranks as medium-sized. The chain employs TRBV30 and TRBJ1-1, with D tentatively TRBD1 (5 bases). Per germline, CDR1 GTSNPN and CDR2 SVGIG (reference sequence). V dropped 1 base and J dropped 4 bases, with 7 bases sitting between them. The length of the CDR3 is 12 residues. CDR3 sequence reads: CAWSAGGTEAFF. CDR3 DNA: TGTGCCTGGAGTGCGGGGGGCACTGAAGCTTTCTTT.

V and J are TRBV4-2 and TRBJ2-1; a possible D gene is TRBD2 (5 bases). V was shortened by 5 bases and J by 8 bases, with 10 bases between the two germline ends. The CDR3 has 12 amino acids. CDR1 and CDR2 (germline): LGHNA, YNFKEQ. This CDR3 reads CASSFGVDEQFF. DNA of the CDR3: TGTGCCAGCAGCTTCGGGGTGGATGAGCAGTTCTTC.

This rearrangement joins TRBV30 to TRBJ2-3; 10 bases fit TRBD2. The CDR3 is 14 amino acids. Germline lookup yields CDR1 GTSNPN and CDR2 SVGIG (reference sequence). The CDR3, as DNA: TGTGCTCAATCCCTAGCGGGGGGCACAGATACGCAGTATTTT. Its translation: CAQSLAGGTDTQYF.

The chain recombines TRBV7-6 with TRBJ1-4; the D gene is possibly TRBD1 (5 bases). The germline gives CDR1 SGHVS, CDR2 FNYEAQ. Trimming took 0 bases from V and 8 from J, leaving 19 bases between them. The CDR3 length is 17 residues. The CDR3 sequence is CASSLAPKGPLGEKLFF. Here the CDR3 DNA reads TGTGCCAGCAGCTTAGCCCCCAAGGGGCCCCTCGGAGAAAAACTGTTTTTT.

This rearrangement joins TRBV18 to TRBJ1-1; a possible D gene is TRBD1 (5 bases). The CDR3 runs to 14 residues. The germline V and J ends were trimmed by 4 bases and 1 base, with 10 bases remaining between them. Germline loops: CDR1 KGHSH, CDR2 LQKENI. As DNA, the CDR3 is TGTGCCAGCTCACGGGAGGGGAGGAACACTGAAGCTTTCTTT. Translation: CASSREGRNTEAFF.

DNA of the CDR3: TGTGCCAGCAGAGGAACAGGGTCCTACGAGCAGTACTTC. This encodes CASRGTGSYEQYF. The rearrangement joins TRBV3-1 (or the pseudogene TRBV3-2) to TRBJ2-7; possibly TRBD1 for D (6 bases). Germline V gene data show CDR1 as LGHDT and CDR2 as YNNKEL (reference sequence). V lost 6 bases to trimming and J lost 1 base, with 10 bases between them. The CDR3 runs to 13 residues.

Notes on this clone: This same CDR3 is encoded by further DNA sequences in the sample. V gene TRBV6-5 combines with J gene TRBJ1-2; 7 bases line up with TRBD1. CDR3 length: 13 amino acids. Germline-derived CDR1 and CDR2 are MNHEY and SVGAGI. J was trimmed by 5 bases and V by 5 bases; bases with no gene match: 5. CDR3 protein: CASSRDSLYGYTF. CDR3 DNA: TGTGCCAGCAGTCGGGACAGTTTATATGGCTACACCTTC.

This clone appeared a few times. The rearrangement uses TRBV7-2 and TRBJ2-1, with 9 bases matching TRBD2. Germline loops: CDR1 SGHTA, CDR2 FQGNSA. The CDR3 loop spans 19 amino acids. V trimming: 4 bases; J trimming: 7 bases; junction bases outside the gene matches: 20. The CDR3, as DNA: TGTGCCAGCAGCTCGGAGGTAGCGGGGGATGTACCTGGGGTTAATGAGCAGTTCTTC. This translates into CASSSEVAGDVPGVNEQFF.

This chain uses TRBV6-2 or TRBV6-3 with TRBJ1-1; D gene uncertain. Trimming took off 5 bases at V and 6 bases at J, with 16 bases between the two ends. CDR3 size: 14 residues. Germline V gene sequence: CDR1 MNHEY, CDR2 SVGEGT. The CDR3 loop reads CASSPGSTRAEAFF. CDR3 coding DNA: TGTGCCAGCAGTCCCGGATCTACGAGGGCTGAAGCTTTCTTT.

This clone was seen only once. The chain is built from TRBV14 and TRBJ2-7, with TRBD1 identical over 10 bases. The V and J ends lost 1 base and 4 bases, in that order; junction bases with no gene match: 4. The CDR3 is 15 residues long. In germline, CDR1 is SGHDN, CDR2 FVKESK. The CDR3: CASSQGAGQGYEQYF. The CDR3 region has the DNA TGTGCCAGCAGCCAAGGGGCGGGACAGGGGTACGAGCAGTACTTC.

The rearrangement links TRBV9 to TRBJ2-2; 7 bases are shared with TRBD1. V trimming: 4 bases; J trimming: 5 bases; junction bases outside the gene matches: 8. CDR1 and CDR2 (germline): SGDLS, YYNGEE. The CDR3 length is 15 residues. Here the CDR3 reads CASSLTGVTTGELFF. DNA for the CDR3: TGTGCCAGCAGCCTAACAGGGGTTACAACCGGGGAGCTGTTTTTT.

The rearrangement joins TRBV20-1 to TRBJ1-1; TRBD1 aligns across 7 bases. With V trimmed by 6 bases and J by 7 bases, 2 bases remained unmatched. The V gene's germline CDR1 is DFQATT and CDR2 SNEGSKA (reference sequence). The CDR3 spans 10 residues. For the CDR3, the DNA is TGCAGTGCAAGACAGGGTGAAGCTTTCTTT. Residues: CSARQGEAFF.

The chain combines TRBV15 with TRBJ1-6; 7 nucleotides align to TRBD1. V was pared by 4 bases and J by 9 bases, with 3 bases of the junction left unmatched. Germline V CDR1 and CDR2: LNHNV, YYDKDF (reference sequence). This CDR3 is built from 13 residues. Written as DNA, the CDR3 is TGTGCCACCAGCAAGGGACAGATTTCACCCCTCCACTTT. Translating it yields CATSKGQISPLHF.

The chain joins TRBV28 to TRBJ2-7; TRBD1 matches 9 bases. This CDR3 is built from 14 residues. Germline V gives CDR1 MDHEN, CDR2 SYDVKM. The V segment lost 10 bases and the J segment 4 bases; nucleotides outside the gene matches: 11. Written as DNA, the CDR3 is TGTGCCACCCAAACAGGGGGCGGCCCATACGAGCAGTACTTC. It codes for CATQTGGGPYEQYF.

The chain carries TRBV9 and TRBJ2-7; TRBD1 matches 10 bases. Looked up from germline, CDR1 is SGDLS and CDR2 is YYNGEE. After removal of 0 bases from V and 1 base from J, the junction contained 1 base not matched to a gene. This CDR3 comprises 15 residues. The CDR3 region has the DNA TGTGCCAGCAGCGTAGGGGACAGGGGTTCCTACGAGCAGTACTTC. The encoded protein is CASSVGDRGSYEQYF.